This T cell receptor beta chain was sequenced during a study of cytomegalovirus exposure and HLA in healthy donors. Study-wide results and limits: A later analysis showed TCR association rates differing by HLA locus, peaking at DRB1 and lowest at HLA-C. Among immune exposure information, only CMV serostatus was available. The study designated fewer than 200 TCR beta chains cytomegalovirus-associated. Most subjects had HLA-A and HLA-B alleles reportedly predicted accurately by TCR beta sequences.

Regarding this clone: Its antigen is currently unknown.

Per germline, CDR1 LGHNT and CDR2 FRNRAP. The CDR3 totals 17 residues. J was trimmed by 1 base and V by 0 bases; bases with no gene match: 6. Amplification used 60 Vbeta primers and 13 Jbeta primers. Clones were sequenced by immunoSEQ multiplex PCR, and TCRdb holds only the in-frame ones, with some missing. In the table there are 80,000 to 100,000 clones, about 82% of which are singletons. The sample comprised PBMCs. The receptor was isolated from a man aged 25-40 years in good health and CMV-seronegative. The V gene is TRBV12-5, the J gene TRBJ2-5, with TRBD2 matching over 9 bases. Here the CDR3 reads CASGLVAGGPFQETQYF. The DNA of the CDR3 is TGTGCTAGTGGTTTGGTTGCGGGAGGGCCCTTCCAAGAGACCCAGTACTTC. The variable domain in full, with the rest retrieved from reference TRBV12-5 and TRBJ2-5, is DARVTQTPRHKVTEMGQEVTMRCQPILGHNTVFWYRQTMMQGLELLAYFRNRAPLDDSGMPKDRFSAEMPDATLATLKIQPSEPRDSAVYFCASGLVAGGPFQETQYFGPGTRLLVL.